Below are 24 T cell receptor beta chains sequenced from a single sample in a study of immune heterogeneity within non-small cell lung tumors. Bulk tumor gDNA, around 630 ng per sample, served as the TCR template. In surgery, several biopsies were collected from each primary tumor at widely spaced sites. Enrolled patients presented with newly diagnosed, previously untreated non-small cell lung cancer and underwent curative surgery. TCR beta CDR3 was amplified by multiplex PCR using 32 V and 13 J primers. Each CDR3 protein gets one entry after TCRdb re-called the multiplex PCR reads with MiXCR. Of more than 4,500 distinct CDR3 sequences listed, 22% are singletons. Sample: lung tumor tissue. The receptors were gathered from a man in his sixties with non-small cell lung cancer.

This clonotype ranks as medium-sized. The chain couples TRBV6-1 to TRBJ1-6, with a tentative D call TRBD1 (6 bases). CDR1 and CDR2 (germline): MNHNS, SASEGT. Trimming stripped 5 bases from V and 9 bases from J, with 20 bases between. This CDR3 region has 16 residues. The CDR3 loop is CASSTSDRPGISPLHF. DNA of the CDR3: TGTGCCAGCAGTACTTCAGACAGGCCGGGAATTTCACCCCTCCACTTT.

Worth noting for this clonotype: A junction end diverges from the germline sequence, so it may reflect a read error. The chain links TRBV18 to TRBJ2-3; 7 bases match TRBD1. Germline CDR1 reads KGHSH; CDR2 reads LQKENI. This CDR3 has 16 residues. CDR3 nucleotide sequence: TGTACCAGCTCACCATTTGACAGGGAACCACCAGATACGCAGTATTTT. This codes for CTSSPFDREPPDTQYF. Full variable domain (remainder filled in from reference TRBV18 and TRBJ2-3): NAGVMQNPRHLVRRRGQEARLRCSPMKGHSHVYWYRQLPEEGLKFMVYLQKENIIDESGMPKERFSAEFPKEGPSILRIQQVVRGDSAAYFCTSSPFDREPPDTQYFGPGTRLTVL.

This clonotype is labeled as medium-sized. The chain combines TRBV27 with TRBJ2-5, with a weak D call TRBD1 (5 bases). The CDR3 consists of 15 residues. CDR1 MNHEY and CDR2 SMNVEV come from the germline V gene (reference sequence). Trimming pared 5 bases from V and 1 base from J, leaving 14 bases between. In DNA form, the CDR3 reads TGTGCCAGCAGTGCCGCCAGGGTGCGCCAAGAGACCCAGTACTTC. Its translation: CASSAARVRQETQYF.

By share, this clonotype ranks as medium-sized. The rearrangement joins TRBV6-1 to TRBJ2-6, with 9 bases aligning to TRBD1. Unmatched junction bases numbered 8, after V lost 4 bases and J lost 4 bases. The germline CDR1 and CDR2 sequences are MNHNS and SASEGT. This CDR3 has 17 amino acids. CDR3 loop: CASSALDRGSGANVLTF. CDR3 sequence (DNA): TGTGCCAGCAGTGCATTGGACAGGGGATCCGGGGCCAACGTCCTGACTTTC.

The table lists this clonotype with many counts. As DNA, the CDR3 is TGTGCCAGCAGCGTAGTCTGCGAGAACGAGCAGTACTTC. It is translated as CASSVVCENEQYF. The rearrangement uses TRBV9 and TRBJ2-7; no definite D call. CDR3 length: 13 residues. In germline, CDR1 is SGDLS, CDR2 YYNGEE. Trimming took off 0 bases at V and 5 bases at J, with 9 bases between the two ends.

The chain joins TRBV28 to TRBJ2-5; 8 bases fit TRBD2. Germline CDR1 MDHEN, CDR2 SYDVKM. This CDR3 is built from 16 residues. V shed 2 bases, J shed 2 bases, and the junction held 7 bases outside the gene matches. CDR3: CASSLGQLAAQETQYF. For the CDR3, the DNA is TGTGCCAGCAGTTTAGGGCAACTAGCGGCACAAGAGACCCAGTACTTC.

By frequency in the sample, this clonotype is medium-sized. CDR3 DNA sequence: TGCGCCAGCAGCTTTCAGGATCCGCACACAGATACGCAGTATTTT. Translation: CASSFQDPHTDTQYF. The chain employs TRBV5-1 and TRBJ2-3; D unclear. Deletions cut 2 bases from V and 2 bases from J, with 12 bases between. Germline CDR1 and CDR2: SGHRS and YFSETQ. CDR3 length equals 15 residues. The complete variable domain, with remaining parts taken from reference TRBV5-1 and TRBJ2-3, reads KAGVTQTPRYLIKTRGQQVTLSCSPISGHRSVSWYQQTPGQGLQFLFEYFSETQRNKGNFPGRFSGRQFSNSRSEMNVSTLELGDSALYLCASSFQDPHTDTQYFGPGTRLTVL.

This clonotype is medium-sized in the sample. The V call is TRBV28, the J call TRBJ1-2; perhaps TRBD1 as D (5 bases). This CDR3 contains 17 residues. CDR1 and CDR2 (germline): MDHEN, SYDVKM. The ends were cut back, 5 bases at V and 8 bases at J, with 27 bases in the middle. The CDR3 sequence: CASSVQGWRQGKEGYTF. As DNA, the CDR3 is TGTGCCAGCAGTGTACAAGGATGGAGGCAGGGCAAGGAGGGCTACACCTTC.

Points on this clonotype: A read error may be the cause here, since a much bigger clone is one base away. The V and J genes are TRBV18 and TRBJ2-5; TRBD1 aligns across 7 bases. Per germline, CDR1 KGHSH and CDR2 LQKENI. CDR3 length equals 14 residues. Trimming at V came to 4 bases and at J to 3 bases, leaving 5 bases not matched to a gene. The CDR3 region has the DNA TGTGCCAGCTCACAACCTGGACAGGAAGAGACCCAGTACTTC. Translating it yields CASSQPGQEETQYF.

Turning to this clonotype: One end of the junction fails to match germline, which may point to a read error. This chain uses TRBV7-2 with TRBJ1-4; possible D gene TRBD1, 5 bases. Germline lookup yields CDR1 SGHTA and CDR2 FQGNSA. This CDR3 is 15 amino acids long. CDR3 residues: CASSLAVGGIEKLFF. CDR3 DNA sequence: TGCGCCAGCAGCTTAGCGGTTGGGGGTATCGAAAAACTGTTTTTT.

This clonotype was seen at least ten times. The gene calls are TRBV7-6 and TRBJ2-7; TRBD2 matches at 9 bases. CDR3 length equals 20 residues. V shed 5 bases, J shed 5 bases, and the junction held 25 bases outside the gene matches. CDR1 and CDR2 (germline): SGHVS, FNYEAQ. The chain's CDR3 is CASSQHADGTSMSWGNEQYF. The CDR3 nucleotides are TGTGCCAGCAGCCAACACGCCGACGGGACTAGCATGAGCTGGGGGAACGAGCAGTACTTC.

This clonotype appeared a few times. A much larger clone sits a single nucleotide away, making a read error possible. CDR3 residues: CAWSVQGCGKLFF. CDR3 DNA: TGTGCCTGGAGTGTCCAGGGATGCGGGAAACTGTTTTTT. This rearrangement joins TRBV30 to TRBJ1-4; a possible D gene is TRBD1 (5 bases). The germline V gene has CDR1 GTSNPN and CDR2 SVGIG (reference sequence). Trimming took 0 bases from V and 11 from J, leaving 13 bases between them. This CDR3 region has 13 residues.

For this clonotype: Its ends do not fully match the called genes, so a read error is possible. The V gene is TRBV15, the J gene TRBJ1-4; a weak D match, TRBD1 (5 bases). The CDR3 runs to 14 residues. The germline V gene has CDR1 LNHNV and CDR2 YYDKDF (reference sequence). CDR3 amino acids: CTTTREGTNEKLFF. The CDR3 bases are TGTACCACCACCAGAGAGGGGACTAATGAAAAACTGTTTTTT.

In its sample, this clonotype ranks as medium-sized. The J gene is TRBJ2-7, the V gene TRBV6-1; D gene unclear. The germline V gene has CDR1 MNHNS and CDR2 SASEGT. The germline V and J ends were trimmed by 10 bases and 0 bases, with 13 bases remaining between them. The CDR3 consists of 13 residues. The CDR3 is CATHGRNSYEQYF. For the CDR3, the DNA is TGTGCCACCCACGGACGGAACTCCTACGAGCAGTACTTC.

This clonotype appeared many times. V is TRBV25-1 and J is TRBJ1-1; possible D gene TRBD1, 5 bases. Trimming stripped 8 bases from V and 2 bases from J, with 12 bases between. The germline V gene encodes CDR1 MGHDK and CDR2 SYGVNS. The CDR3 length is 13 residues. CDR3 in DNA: TGTGCCAGCGGGGCCCCAGGAAACACTGAAGCTTTCTTT. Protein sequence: CASGAPGNTEAFF.

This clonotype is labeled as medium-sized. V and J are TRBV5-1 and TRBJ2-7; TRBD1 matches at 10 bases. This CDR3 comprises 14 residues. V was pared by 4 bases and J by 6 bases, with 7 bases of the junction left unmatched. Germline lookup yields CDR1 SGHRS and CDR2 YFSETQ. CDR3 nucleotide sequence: TGCGCCAGCAGCGGGACCGGGACAGGGGCCGAGCAGTACTTC. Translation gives CASSGTGTGAEQYF.

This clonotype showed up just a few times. CDR3 sequence: CASQGGQGEGPQHF. The CDR3, as DNA: TGCGCCAGCCAAGGGGGACAGGGGGAAGGGCCCCAGCATTTT. The genes are TRBV4-1 and TRBJ1-5; 11 bases map to TRBD1. V was clipped by 8 bases and J by 9 bases; unmatched bases: 9. The germline V gene encodes CDR1 MGHRA and CDR2 YSYEKL. The CDR3 spans 14 residues.

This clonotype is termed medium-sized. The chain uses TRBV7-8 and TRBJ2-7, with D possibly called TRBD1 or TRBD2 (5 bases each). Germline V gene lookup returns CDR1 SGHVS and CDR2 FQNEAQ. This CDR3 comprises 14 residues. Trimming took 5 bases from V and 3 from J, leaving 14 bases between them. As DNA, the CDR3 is TGTGCCAGCAGCCCCCGAGGGGAGAACTACGAGCAGTACTTC. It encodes CASSPRGENYEQYF.

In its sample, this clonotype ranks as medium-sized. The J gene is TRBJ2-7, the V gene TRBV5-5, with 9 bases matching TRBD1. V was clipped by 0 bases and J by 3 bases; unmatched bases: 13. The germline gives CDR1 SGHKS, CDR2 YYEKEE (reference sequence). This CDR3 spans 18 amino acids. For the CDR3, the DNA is TGTGCCAGCAGCTTGGGCCTGAGTTGGGACAGGGTCTACTACGAGCAGTACTTC. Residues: CASSLGLSWDRVYYEQYF.

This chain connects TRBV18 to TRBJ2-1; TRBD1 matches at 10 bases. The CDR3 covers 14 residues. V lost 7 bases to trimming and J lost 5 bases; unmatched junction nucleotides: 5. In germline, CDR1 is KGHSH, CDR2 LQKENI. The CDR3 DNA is TGTGCCAGCTTTCCGGGACAGGGGCACAATGAGCAGTTCTTC. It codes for CASFPGQGHNEQFF.

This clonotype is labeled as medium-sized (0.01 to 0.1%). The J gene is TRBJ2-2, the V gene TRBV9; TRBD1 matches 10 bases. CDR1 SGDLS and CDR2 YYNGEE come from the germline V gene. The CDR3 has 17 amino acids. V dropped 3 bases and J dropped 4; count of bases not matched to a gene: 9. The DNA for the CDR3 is TGTGCCAGCAGCGACCCTGGGACAGGGGTCGGCACCGGGGAGCTGTTTTTT. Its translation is CASSDPGTGVGTGELFF.

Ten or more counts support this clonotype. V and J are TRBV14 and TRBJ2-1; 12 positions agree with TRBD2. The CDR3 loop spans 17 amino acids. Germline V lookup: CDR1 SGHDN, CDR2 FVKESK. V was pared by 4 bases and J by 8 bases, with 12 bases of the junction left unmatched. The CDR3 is CASSPPVGLAGGDEQFF. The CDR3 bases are TGTGCCAGCAGCCCCCCCGTGGGGCTAGCGGGAGGGGATGAGCAGTTCTTC.

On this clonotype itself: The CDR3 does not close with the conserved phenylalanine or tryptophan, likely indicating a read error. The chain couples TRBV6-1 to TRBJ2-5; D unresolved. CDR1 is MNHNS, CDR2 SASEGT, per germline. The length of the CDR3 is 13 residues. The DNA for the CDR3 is TGTGCAAGCGAGGACCCGAACGTGGAGACCCAGTACCTC. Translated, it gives CASEDPNVETQYL.

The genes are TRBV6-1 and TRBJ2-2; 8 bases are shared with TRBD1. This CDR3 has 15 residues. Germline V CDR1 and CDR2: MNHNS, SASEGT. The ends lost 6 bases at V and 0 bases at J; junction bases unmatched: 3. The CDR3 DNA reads TGTGCCAGCAGCAGGGACAGGACGAACACCGGGGAGCTGTTTTTT. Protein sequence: CASSRDRTNTGELFF.